The source of this T cell receptor beta chain is a study of cytomegalovirus exposure and HLA in healthy donors. The CDR3 loop spans 14 amino acids. V lost 2 bases and J 4 bases, leaving 9 bases between the germline ends. Germline CDR1 and CDR2: SGHRS and YFSETQ. Notes on the study in general: In a later analysis, TCR beta V- and J-gene trimming showed a link to a missense DCLRE1C variant. Among TCR sequences, most were rare, though some public TCRs appeared in many donors. Apparent HLA restriction characterized most CMV-associated TCR beta chains in a later analysis.

This clone was seen a handful of times. What it recognizes is unknown. 13 Jbeta primers and 60 Vbeta primers were used for the PCR. Sequencing was performed with immunoSEQ multiplex PCR; in TCRdb, only in-frame clones are kept and a portion is missing. The table records 50,000 to 65,000 clones, 82% of them present only once. This clonotype was obtained from a woman aged 18-30 years in good health and CMV-seronegative. This chain uses TRBV5-1 with TRBJ2-2; D perhaps matches TRBD1 (6 bases). Sequences were obtained from PBMCs. In DNA, the CDR3 is TGCGCCAGCAGCTTAACAGGGCTCACCGGGGAGCTGTTTTTT. It is translated as CASSLTGLTGELFF.